Included here is one T cell receptor (beta chain) sequence, with context. Its target is unknown. The sample comes from a study of cytomegalovirus exposure and HLA in healthy donors. Study-wide background: Previous work identified 117 million unique TCR beta sequences from about 200 million T cells. Unique TCRs from HLA-typed donors, roughly 89 million of them, were held in an early data release.

Both 60 Vbeta primers and 13 Jbeta primers went into the PCR. The protocol was immunoSEQ multiplex PCR, while the TCRdb copy is restricted to in-frame clones and leaves out a portion. The table records 86,000 or so clones, around 75% of them present only once. Whole-study findings and limits: When a later analysis compared HLA-associated TCR beta chains with equally common others, the HLA-associated chains turned out to be more clonally expanded and to have lower generation probabilities.

V shed 8 bases and J shed 7 bases, with 15 bases lying between them. This CDR3 is built from 12 residues. Germline-derived CDR1 and CDR2 are PRHDT and FYEKMQ (reference sequence). The sequence derives from a woman aged 40 to 50 in good health and CMV-seropositive. Input material: PBMCs. V gene TRBV13 combines with J gene TRBJ2-7, with D possibly matching TRBD2 (5 bases). CDR3 DNA sequence: TGTGCCAGCGCGGGCAGATCGGGAGAGCAGTACTTC. Amino acid sequence: CASAGRSGEQYF.